This T cell receptor (beta chain) is drawn from a study of shared clonotypes between healthy human individuals. Germline lookup yields CDR1 SEHNR and CDR2 FQNEAQ (reference sequence). V was shortened by 2 bases and J by 11 bases, with 15 bases between the two germline ends. The CDR3 has 13 residues. Data came from immunoSEQ multiplex PCR; TCRdb stores just in-frame clones and leaves some out. The sample records about 2 million clones, approximately 95% being singletons. Naive CD8 cells were CD45RO-negative, positively selected for CCR7, excluding terminally differentiated effector memory CD45RA+ cells. Donors were healthy HIV-negative adults without recently reported acute infections or vaccinations.

The sequence was collected from a man between 18 and 35 years old in good health. The V and J genes are TRBV7-9 and TRBJ1-1; weak D call: TRBD1 (6 bases). Sequencing was performed on naive CD8+ T cells sorted from blood. The CDR3 DNA reads TGTGCCAGCAGCTTATCTTTGAGGGGGGAGGCTTTCTTT. It translates to CASSLSLRGEAFF.